The clone carrying this T cell receptor beta chain was counted a single time. With random hexamers, reverse transcription was performed on about 0.5 to 1 ug of RNA. MiXCR was run by TCRdb on the immunoSEQ multiplex PCR reads, yielding one entry per CDR3 protein. The table lists 140,000 or so distinct CDR3 sequences, around 96% of them singletons. TCR beta from blood CD8+ and CD4+ T cells was sequenced. It was negative isolation that provided the CD8+ and CD4+ T cells, whereas TEMRA cells were enriched by FACS. This CDR3 has 12 residues. Germline V gene lookup returns CDR1 LGHDT and CDR2 YNNKEL (reference sequence). V was shortened by 6 bases and J by 10 bases, with 15 bases between the two germline ends. The data originate from a study of CD8 T cells in Susac syndrome.

The sample consisted of CD4+ T cells from PBMCs. This sequence was found in a human donor with multiple sclerosis. The rearrangement uses TRBV3-1 and TRBJ1-1; D is unclear. The CDR3 sequence: CASSRSEGGAFF. CDR3 DNA sequence: TGTGCCAGCAGTCGTTCGGAGGGTGGAGCTTTCTTT.